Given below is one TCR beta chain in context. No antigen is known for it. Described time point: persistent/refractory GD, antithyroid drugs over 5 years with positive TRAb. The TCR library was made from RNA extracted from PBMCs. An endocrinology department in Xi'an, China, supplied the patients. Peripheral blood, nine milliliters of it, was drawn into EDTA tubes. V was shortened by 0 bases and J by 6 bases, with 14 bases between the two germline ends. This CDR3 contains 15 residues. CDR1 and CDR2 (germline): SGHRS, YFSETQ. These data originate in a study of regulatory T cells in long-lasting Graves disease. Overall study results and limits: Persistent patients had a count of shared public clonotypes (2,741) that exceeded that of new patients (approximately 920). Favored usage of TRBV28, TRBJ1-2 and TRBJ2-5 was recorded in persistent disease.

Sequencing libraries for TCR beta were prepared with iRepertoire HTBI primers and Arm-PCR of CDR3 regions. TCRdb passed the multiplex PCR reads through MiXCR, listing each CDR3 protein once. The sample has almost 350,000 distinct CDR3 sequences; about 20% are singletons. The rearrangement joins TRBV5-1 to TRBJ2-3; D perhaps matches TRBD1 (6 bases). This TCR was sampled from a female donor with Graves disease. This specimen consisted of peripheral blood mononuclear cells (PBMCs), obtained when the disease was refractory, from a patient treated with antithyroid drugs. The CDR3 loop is CASSLAGQPTDTQYF. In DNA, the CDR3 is TGCGCCAGCAGCTTGGCCGGACAGCCCACCGATACGCAGTATTTT. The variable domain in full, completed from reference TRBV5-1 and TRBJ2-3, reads KAGVTQTPRYLIKTRGQQVTLSCSPISGHRSVSWYQQTPGQGLQFLFEYFSETQRNKGNFPGRFSGRQFSNSRSEMNVSTLELGDSALYLCASSLAGQPTDTQYFGPGTRLTVL.